The rows below give T cell receptor beta chains drawn from one sample of a study of CD8 T cells in ankylosing spondylitis. MiXCR, run by TCRdb on the 5' RACE reads, gives a single entry per CDR3 protein. The profile shows fewer than 550,000 distinct CDR3 sequences, approximately 5% of them singletons. The sample consisted of blood, either unsorted or a sorted T cell fraction (not recorded which). Source of these receptors: a male donor with ankylosing spondylitis. The CDR3 runs from the conserved cysteine through the conserved F or W. The order of the fields is D gene, clone size, V gene, J gene, CDR3 protein, CDR3 DNA. D genes are given only for firm matches. The listing skips clone size in some rows; elsewhere it reads once, few, many or a size class.

>.|.|TRBV10-3|TRBJ2-1
CATGIYNEQFF
TGTGCCACGGGGATCTACAATGAGCAGTTCTTC
>.|few|TRBV4-2|TRBJ1-5
CASSPRGTNQPQHF
TGTGCCAGCAGCCCCAGAGGGACAAATCAGCCCCAGCATTTT
>.|.|TRBV20-1|TRBJ1-1
CSARVGRENTEAFF
TGCAGTGCTAGAGTGGGCAGGGAGAACACTGAAGCTTTCTTT
>TRBD2|many|TRBV5-1|TRBJ2-2
CASSFWGLAGVTGELFF
TGCGCCAGCAGCTTCTGGGGACTAGCGGGAGTTACCGGGGAGCTGTTTTTT
>.|many|TRBV9|TRBJ1-1
CASSEGGVMNTEAFF
TGTGCCAGCTCCGAGGGGGGGGTTATGAACACTGAAGCTTTCTTT
>.|.|TRBV7-2|TRBJ2-7
CASRSASGYEQYF
TGTGCCAGCAGAAGTGCGAGCGGTTACGAGCAGTACTTC
>.|many|TRBV4-2|TRBJ2-7
CASSQPGEADYEQYF
TGTGCCAGCAGCCAACCAGGGGAGGCGGACTACGAGCAGTACTTC
>.|.|TRBV9|TRBJ2-1
CASSVELPGHSSYNEQFF
TGTGCCAGCAGCGTAGAACTACCGGGACATAGCTCCTACAATGAGCAGTTCTTC
>.|many|TRBV7-8|TRBJ2-1
CASSLVGWQDFNEQFF
TGTGCCAGCAGCTTAGTTGGTTGGCAGGATTTTAATGAGCAGTTCTTC
>.|many|TRBV6-5|TRBJ1-5
CASSSPRGGGNQPQHF
TGTGCCAGCAGTTCCCCAAGGGGAGGAGGCAATCAGCCCCAGCATTTT
>.|.|TRBV11-2|TRBJ1-2
CASSPKGGGPSGYTF
TGTGCCAGCAGCCCCAAAGGGGGGGGCCCGAGTGGCTACACCTTC
>.|.|TRBV5-1|TRBJ2-6
CASSWARGATILSGANVLTF
TGCGCCAGCAGCTGGGCTCGGGGGGCTACCATCCTCTCTGGGGCCAACGTCCTGACTTTC
>TRBD2|many|TRBV20-1|TRBJ2-4
CSASAGGDKNIQYF
TGCAGTGCTTCCGCCGGGGGGGACAAAAACATTCAGTACTTC
>.|many|TRBV4-3|TRBJ1-1
CASSQDSLNTEAFF
TGCGCCAGCAGCCAAGACAGTCTGAACACTGAAGCTTTCTTT
>TRBD1|many|TRBV2|TRBJ2-1
CASTRDRGNEQFF
TGTGCCAGCACCAGGGACAGGGGAAATGAGCAGTTCTTC
>.|many|TRBV5-1|TRBJ2-2
CASSVAGGTGELFF
TGCGCCAGCAGCGTCGCCGGGGGTACCGGGGAGCTGTTTTTT
>TRBD1|many|TRBV11-2|TRBJ2-4
CASSRTTGQGARGNIQYF
TGTGCCAGCAGTAGGACCACTGGACAGGGGGCGCGAGGAAACATTCAGTACTTC
>TRBD1|many|TRBV6-6|TRBJ1-2
CASSLTGEGYTF
TGTGCCAGCAGCCTCACAGGGGAAGGCTACACCTTC
>.|.|TRBV7-9|TRBJ2-7
CASSWGDRRNYEQYF
TGTGCCAGCAGCTGGGGGGACAGACGAAACTACGAGCAGTACTTC
>TRBD2|.|TRBV24-1|TRBJ2-3
CATSAAGDTDTQYF
TGTGCCACCAGTGCAGCGGGGGATACAGATACGCAGTATTTT
>.|many|TRBV6-5|TRBJ1-2
CASSGRDYGYTF
TGTGCCAGCAGCGGACGAGACTATGGCTACACCTTC
>.|many|TRBV24-1|TRBJ2-7
CAAEQPYLGFSYEQYF
TGTGCCGCGGAACAACCTTATCTGGGTTTCTCCTACGAGCAGTACTTC
>.|few|TRBV6-5|TRBJ2-7
CASSYGEAPNEQYF
TGTGCCAGCAGTTACGGGGAGGCCCCCAACGAGCAGTACTTC
>.|many|TRBV4-2|TRBJ2-7
CASSQEGGPAEQYF
TGTGCCAGCAGCCAAGAGGGGGGCCCGGCTGAGCAGTACTTC
>.|many|TRBV29-1|TRBJ2-2
CSVRPGTSRIYGTGELFF
TGCAGCGTCCGACCCGGGACATCCAGGATCTATGGGACCGGGGAGCTGTTTTTT
>.|many|TRBV20-1|TRBJ1-4
CSARGRTRGANEKLFF
TGCAGTGCTAGAGGGCGGACCAGGGGAGCTAATGAAAAACTGTTTTTT
>.|many|TRBV2|TRBJ2-7
CASGGQSFSSYEQYF
TGTGCCAGCGGAGGACAATCATTTAGCTCCTACGAGCAGTACTTC
>.|many|TRBV29-1|TRBJ2-7
CSVTKLQASYEQYF
TGCAGCGTTACCAAATTGCAGGCCTCCTACGAGCAGTACTTC
>.|many|TRBV12-3/TRBV12-4|TRBJ1-5
CASSLHWQPQHF
TGTGCCAGCAGTTTGCATTGGCAGCCCCAGCATTTT
>.|few|TRBV24-1|TRBJ2-5
CATSDSPRGAETQYF
TGTGCCACCAGTGATTCTCCAAGGGGGGCGGAGACCCAGTACTTC
>.|once|TRBV20-1|TRBJ2-2
CSARSPIRKELFF
TGCAGTGCTAGGTCCCCAATTCGCAAGGAGCTGTTTTTT
>.|few|TRBV6-5|TRBJ1-1
CASSYARGGVGNTEAFF
TGTGCCAGCAGTTACGCGAGAGGGGGAGTAGGGAACACTGAAGCTTTCTTT
>TRBD2|few|TRBV20-1|TRBJ2-4
CSARDGLAGVKNIQYF
TGCAGTGCTAGAGATGGGCTAGCGGGAGTGAAAAACATTCAGTACTTC
>.|many|TRBV6-2/TRBV6-3|TRBJ1-1
CASSYWTGNTEAFF
TGTGCCAGCAGTTATTGGACGGGGAACACTGAAGCTTTCTTT
>TRBD2|few|TRBV12-3/TRBV12-4|TRBJ2-3
CASSFIAGGRSDTQYF
TGTGCCAGCAGTTTCATCGCGGGAGGGCGGTCAGATACGCAGTATTTT
>.|many|TRBV6-2/TRBV6-3|TRBJ1-2
CASSRFRTEANYGYTF
TGTGCCAGCAGCCGTTTCCGGACGGAAGCTAACTATGGCTACACCTTC
>.|many|TRBV20-1|TRBJ2-4
CSGRNRKNIQYF
TGCAGTGGGAGAAACCGTAAAAACATTCAGTACTTC
>.|many|TRBV7-2|TRBJ1-1
CASSLGMGRDTEAFF
TGTGCCAGCAGCTTAGGGATGGGTAGGGACACTGAAGCTTTCTTT
>TRBD2|few|TRBV6-2/TRBV6-3|TRBJ2-5
CASSYSTSGKSKQETQYF
TGTGCCAGCAGTTACTCGACTAGCGGAAAATCCAAACAAGAGACCCAGTACTTC
>.|many|TRBV29-1|TRBJ1-5
CSVESDTLGAQHF
TGCAGCGTTGAGTCCGACACCCTCGGGGCCCAGCATTTT
>TRBD2|many|TRBV20-1|TRBJ2-3
CSARSGLETPDTQYF
TGCAGTGCTAGAAGCGGACTAGAAACCCCAGATACGCAGTATTTT
>.|many|TRBV20-1|TRBJ1-5
CSAGKDTDNQPQHF
TGCAGTGCCGGTAAAGACACAGACAATCAGCCCCAGCATTTT
>.|many|TRBV20-1|TRBJ2-7
CSPKKSGRDEQYF
TGCAGTCCGAAAAAATCCGGGCGCGACGAGCAGTACTTC
>TRBD2|few|TRBV20-1|TRBJ2-1
CCARDGLAAYNEQFF
TGCTGTGCTAGAGATGGTCTAGCGGCATACAATGAGCAGTTCTTC
>.|many|TRBV7-6|TRBJ2-2
CASSYRWYTGELFF
TGTGCCAGCAGCTACAGGTGGTACACCGGGGAGCTGTTTTTT
>TRBD2|many|TRBV11-2|TRBJ2-5
CASSPPTRGGGETQYF
TGTGCCAGCAGCCCCCCAACCCGGGGGGGGGGAGAGACCCAGTACTTC
>.|many|TRBV6-5|TRBJ1-1
CASSYGTSQAFF
TGTGCCAGCAGTTACGGGACAAGCCAAGCTTTCTTT
>.|many|TRBV5-5|TRBJ1-5
CASSRDRQVWGNQPQHF
TGTGCCAGCAGCCGGGACCGACAGGTGTGGGGCAATCAGCCCCAGCATTTT
>.|many|TRBV29-1|TRBJ2-1
CSVVRPRSYNEQFF
TGCAGCGTTGTGCGGCCGCGCTCCTACAATGAGCAGTTCTTC
>.|.|TRBV18|TRBJ2-6
CASSPPLFGAGANVLTF
TGTGCCAGCTCACCACCGCTGTTTGGAGCTGGGGCCAACGTCCTGACTTTC
>TRBD1|many|TRBV11-2|TRBJ2-7
CASSPTRGSYEQYF
TGTGCCAGCAGCCCCACCAGGGGGAGTTACGAGCAGTACTTC
>.|many|TRBV7-2|TRBJ2-7
CASSISSVAPSYEQYF
TGTGCCAGCAGCATTAGCAGCGTAGCACCCTCCTACGAGCAGTACTTC
>TRBD2|.|TRBV7-7|TRBJ2-1
CASSRTSGRAEEQFF
TGTGCTAGCAGCCGGACTAGCGGGAGGGCCGAAGAGCAGTTCTTC
>.|many|TRBV10-3|TRBJ2-6
CAISEGQPSGANVLTF
TGTGCCATCAGTGAGGGGCAGCCCTCTGGGGCCAACGTCCTGACTTTC
>.|many|TRBV9|TRBJ2-7
CASSVKAEGAYEQYF
TGTGCCAGCAGCGTCAAGGCGGAGGGGGCGTACGAGCAGTACTTC
>.|many|TRBV29-1|TRBJ1-1
CSATPRATLLKWDTEAFF
TGCAGCGCCACCCCGAGGGCCACGCTTCTTAAATGGGACACTGAAGCTTTCTTT
>TRBD1|many|TRBV28|TRBJ2-7
CASSFDRVTYEQYF
TGTGCCAGCAGTTTTGACAGGGTGACCTACGAGCAGTACTTC